The sequence of this TCR beta chain was determined in a study of cytomegalovirus exposure and HLA in healthy donors. Study-wide results and limits: Later on, a genetic analysis was performed. It linked a missense variant in DCLRE1C with V- and J-gene trimming of TCR beta. Reports indicate that TCR beta sequences accurately predicted the HLA-A and HLA-B alleles of most subjects. An analysis that was carried out later associated approximately 15,000 TCR beta sequences with HLA alleles at 0.05 false discovery rate.

Donors counted as nominally healthy when sampled, yet unrecorded immune exposures were likely. Notes on this clone: The target antigen is unknown.

The PCR ran on 60 Vbeta and 13 Jbeta primers. TCRdb's table, derived via immunoSEQ multiplex PCR, lists solely in-frame clones and lacks some. Here the sample spans about 130,000 clones, 65% to 85% being singletons. V gave up 10 bases and J gave up 1 base, with 16 bases separating them. This CDR3 spans 14 amino acids. CDR1 and CDR2 from the germline V gene are MNHNS and SASEGT. The clonotype comes from a man younger than 45 in good health and CMV-seronegative. Sequencing was done on a sample of PBMCs. V is TRBV6-1 and J is TRBJ1-2; possible D gene TRBD1, 6 bases. CDR3 region: CAISLDSNNYGYTF. The CDR3 DNA sequence: TGTGCCATCAGCCTGGACAGTAATAACTATGGCTACACCTTC.